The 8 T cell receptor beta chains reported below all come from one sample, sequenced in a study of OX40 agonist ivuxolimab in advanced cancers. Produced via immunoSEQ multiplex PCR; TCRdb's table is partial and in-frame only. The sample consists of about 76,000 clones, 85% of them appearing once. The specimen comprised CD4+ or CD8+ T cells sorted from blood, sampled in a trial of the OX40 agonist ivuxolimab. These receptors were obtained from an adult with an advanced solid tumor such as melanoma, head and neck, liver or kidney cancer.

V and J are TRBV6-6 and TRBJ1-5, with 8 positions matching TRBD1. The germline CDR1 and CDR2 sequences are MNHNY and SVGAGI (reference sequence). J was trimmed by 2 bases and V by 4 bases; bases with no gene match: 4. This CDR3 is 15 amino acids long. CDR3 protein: CASSLATGGNQPQHF. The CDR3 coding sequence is TGTGCCAGCAGTTTAGCGACAGGGGGCAATCAGCCCCAGCATTTT.

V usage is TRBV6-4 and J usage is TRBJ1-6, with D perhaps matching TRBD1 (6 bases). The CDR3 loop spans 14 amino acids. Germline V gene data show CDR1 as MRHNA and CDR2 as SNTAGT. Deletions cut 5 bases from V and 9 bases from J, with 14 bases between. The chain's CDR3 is CASSLLGASSPLHF. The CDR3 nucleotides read TGTGCCAGCAGTCTGCTGGGGGCAAGTTCACCCCTCCACTTT.

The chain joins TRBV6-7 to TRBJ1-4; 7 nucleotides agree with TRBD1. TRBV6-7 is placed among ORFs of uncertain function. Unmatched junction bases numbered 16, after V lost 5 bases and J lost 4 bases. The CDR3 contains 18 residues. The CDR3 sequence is CASSQTLLEQGNNEKLFF. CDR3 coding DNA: TGTGCCAGCAGTCAAACCCTTCTCGAACAGGGGAATAATGAAAAACTGTTTTTT.

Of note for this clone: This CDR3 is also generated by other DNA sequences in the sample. The CDR3 is CASSILLGQGDTEAFF. DNA for the CDR3: TGTGCCAGTAGTATCCTCCTAGGACAGGGCGACACTGAAGCTTTCTTT. The chain links TRBV19 to TRBJ1-1; 8 bases line up with TRBD1. V trimming: 3 bases; J trimming: 3 bases; junction bases outside the gene matches: 9. This CDR3 comprises 16 residues. Germline V CDR1 and CDR2: LNHDA, SQIVND (reference sequence). The full variable domain, with the rest looked up from reference TRBV19 and TRBJ1-1, is DGGITQSPKYLFRKEGQNVTLSCEQNLNHDAMYWYRQDPGQGLRLIYYSQIVNDFQKGDIAEGYSVSREKKESFPLTVTSAQKNPTAFYLCASSILLGQGDTEAFFGQGTRLTVV.

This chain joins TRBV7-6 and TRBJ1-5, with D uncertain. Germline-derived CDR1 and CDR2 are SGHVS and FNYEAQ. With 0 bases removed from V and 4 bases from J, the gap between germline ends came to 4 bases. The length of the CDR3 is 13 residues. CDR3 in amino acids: CASSLANNQPQHF. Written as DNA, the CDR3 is TGTGCCAGCAGCTTAGCAAATAATCAGCCCCAGCATTTT.

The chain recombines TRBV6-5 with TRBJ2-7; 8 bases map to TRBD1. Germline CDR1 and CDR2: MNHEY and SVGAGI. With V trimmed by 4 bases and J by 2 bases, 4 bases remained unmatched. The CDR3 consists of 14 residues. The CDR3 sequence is CASSSNRGAYEQYF. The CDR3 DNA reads TGTGCCAGCAGTTCGAACAGGGGGGCCTACGAGCAGTACTTC.

CDR3 nucleotide sequence: TGTGCCAGCAGCGTAGCTCCAGGGGGCACCGGGGAGCTGTTTTTT. Its protein product is CASSVAPGGTGELFF. This chain links TRBV9 with TRBJ2-2; 7 bases match TRBD1. V trimming: 0 bases; J trimming: 4 bases; junction bases outside the gene matches: 3. Germline assignment: CDR1 SGDLS and CDR2 YYNGEE. This CDR3 spans 15 amino acids.

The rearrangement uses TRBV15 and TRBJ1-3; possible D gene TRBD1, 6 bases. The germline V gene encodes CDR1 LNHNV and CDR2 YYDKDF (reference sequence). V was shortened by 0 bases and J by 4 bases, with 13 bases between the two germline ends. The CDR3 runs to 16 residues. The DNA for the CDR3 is TGTGCCACCAGCAGAGATCCCGGCAGGGGAGGAAACACCATATATTTT. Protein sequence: CATSRDPGRGGNTIYF.